These 6 T cell receptor beta chains came from one sample sequenced in a study of T cells in Graves' hyperthyroidism and ophthalmopathy. Amplification targeted TCR beta CDR3 regions from RNA transcripts. The TCR CDR3 first-round RT-PCR relied on the HTBI primer set. MiXCR, applied by TCRdb to the multiplex PCR reads, yields one record per CDR3 protein. This table has approximately 630,000 distinct CDR3 sequences, roughly 16% appearing once. Sequenced: blood. The receptors originated from a woman younger than 45 with Graves' hyperthyroidism.

The genes are TRBV7-6 and TRBJ2-1; D is undetermined. With 5 bases removed from V and 0 bases from J, the gap between germline ends came to 17 bases. CDR1 is SGHVS, CDR2 FNYEAQ, per germline. CDR3 length: 17 residues. CDR3 residues: CASSVDSGLSSYNEQFF. CDR3 DNA: TGTGCCAGCAGCGTAGATTCTGGCCTGAGCTCCTACAATGAGCAGTTCTTC.

The chain is built from TRBV6-9 and TRBJ2-6, with unresolved D. The V gene's germline CDR1 is MNHGY and CDR2 SVAAGI. The V end was cut by 2 bases, the J end by 4 bases, with 9 bases between. The CDR3 spans 15 residues. CDR3 amino acids: CASSYRTAGANVLTF. In DNA form, the CDR3 reads TGTGCCAGCAGTTATAGGACGGCAGGGGCCAACGTCCTGACTTTC.

This clonotype appeared a single time. Since a much larger clone is just one base distant, this may be a read error. The CDR3 region is CASSLQESACEQYF. CDR3 nucleotide sequence: TGCGCCAGCAGCTTGCAGGAGAGCGCCTGCGAGCAGTACTTC. This chain uses TRBV5-1 with TRBJ2-7; D unresolved. There are 14 residues in the CDR3. V lost 1 base to trimming and J lost 6 bases, with 14 bases between them. Per the germline V gene, CDR1 is SGHRS and CDR2 is YFSETQ.

This chain joins TRBV20-1 and TRBJ2-7, with 13 bases matching TRBD2. V dropped 5 bases and J dropped 1; count of bases not matched to a gene: 8. This CDR3 region has 16 residues. Germline V gives CDR1 DFQATT, CDR2 SNEGSKA (reference sequence). CDR3 residues: CSAGPGTSGVSYEQYF. The CDR3 DNA is TGCAGTGCTGGGCCCGGGACTAGCGGGGTGTCCTACGAGCAGTACTTC.

The CDR3 DNA reads as TGTGCCAGCAGTTTTGTGAACGCCAACTATGGCTACACCTTC. Amino acids: CASSFVNANYGYTF. The chain combines TRBV28 with TRBJ1-2, with D unresolved. The V and J ends lost 3 bases and 2 bases respectively, with 10 bases between them. Germline V gene lookup returns CDR1 MDHEN and CDR2 SYDVKM. CDR3 length: 14 residues.

There are a few counts of this clonotype. This chain uses TRBV28 with TRBJ1-5; possible D gene TRBD1, 5 bases. This CDR3 contains 16 residues. V gave up 5 bases and J gave up 4 bases, with 18 bases separating them. Per the germline V gene, CDR1 is MDHEN and CDR2 is SYDVKM. Here the CDR3 DNA reads TGTGCCAGCAGTGGTCTTGAAGGGCAGGGTAATCAGCCCCAGCATTTT. Its translation: CASSGLEGQGNQPQHF.